A single sample is the source of the 7 T cell receptor beta chains below, sequenced in a study of blood T cell repertoires in COVID-19. Using immunoSEQ multiplex PCR, the repertoire was profiled, and TCRdb retains in-frame clones only, with some absent. Here the sample spans around 180,000 clones, 70% to 90% being singletons. Source material: peripheral blood. Every receptor here comes from a middle-aged man with active or convalescent COVID-19.

The chain has TRBV7-9 and TRBJ2-7; 7 bases align to TRBD1. Germline values: CDR1 SEHNR, CDR2 FQNEAQ (reference sequence). The CDR3 length is 16 residues. J gave up 2 bases and V 5 bases, and 12 bases lay outside the gene matches. This chain's CDR3 is CASSSSDRDGAYEQYF. CDR3 coding DNA: TGTGCCAGCAGCAGCTCCGACAGGGATGGGGCCTACGAGCAGTACTTC.

This clone was found once. The chain joins TRBV4-1 to TRBJ2-3; 8 bases are shared with TRBD1. Trimming at V came to 2 bases and at J to 6 bases, leaving 1 base not matched to a gene. Germline assignment: CDR1 MGHRA and CDR2 YSYEKL. The CDR3 sequence is 13 residues long. The CDR3 region is CASSQWTGDTQYF. The CDR3 DNA reads as TGCGCCAGCAGCCAATGGACAGGGGATACGCAGTATTTT.

The chain combines TRBV7-2 with TRBJ1-6, with D hard to call. CDR1 is SGHTA and CDR2 is FQGNSA in the germline V gene. This CDR3 has 14 residues. The germline V and J ends were trimmed by 0 bases and 7 bases, with 7 bases remaining between them. In DNA, the CDR3 is TGTGCCAGCAGCTTAGCGGCTAGGAATTCACCCCTCCACTTT. Its protein product is CASSLAARNSPLHF. Complete variable domain (other parts from reference TRBV7-2 and TRBJ1-6): GAGVSQSPSNKVTEKGKDVELRCDPISGHTALYWYRQSLGQGLEFLIYFQGNSAPDKSGLPSDRFSAERTGGSVSTLTIQRTQQEDSAVYLCASSLAARNSPLHFGNGTRLTVT.

This rearrangement joins TRBV24-1 to TRBJ1-5, with D unresolved. Per germline, CDR1 KGHDR and CDR2 SFDVKD. The CDR3 extends over 14 amino acids. Trimming left V 5 bases short and J 0 bases short, with 7 bases between. For the CDR3, the DNA is TGTGCCACCAGTGGCACAGTTAGCAATCAGCCCCAGCATTTT. The encoded protein is CATSGTVSNQPQHF.

The chain combines TRBV30 with TRBJ1-6, with a tentative D call TRBD1 (6 bases). The germline V gene encodes CDR1 GTSNPN and CDR2 SVGIG (reference sequence). The CDR3 consists of 13 residues. V was trimmed by 4 bases and J by 5 bases, leaving 9 bases between them. As DNA, the CDR3 is TGTGCCTGGACTCAGGGGAATAATTCACCCCTCCACTTT. Translating it yields CAWTQGNNSPLHF.

This clone was observed a few times. The chain employs TRBV5-1 and TRBJ2-7; TRBD1 might be the D (5 bases). Trimming took 1 base from V and 1 from J, leaving 9 bases between them. The germline V gene encodes CDR1 SGHRS and CDR2 YFSETQ. The length of the CDR3 is 14 residues. This CDR3 reads CASSLRTSSYEQYF. Here the CDR3 DNA reads TGCGCCAGCAGCTTGCGGACAAGTTCCTACGAGCAGTACTTC.

J is TRBJ2-2 and V is TRBV5-6; no clear D. Germline CDR1 is SGHDT and CDR2 is YYEEEE. V gave up 0 bases and J gave up 3 bases, with 3 bases separating them. This CDR3 spans 13 amino acids. CDR3 amino acids: CASSLADTGELFF. The CDR3 DNA is TGTGCCAGCAGCTTGGCGGACACCGGGGAGCTGTTTTTT.